These 8 T cell receptor beta chains share one sample of origin, sequenced in a study of blood T cell repertoires in COVID-19. The assay was immunoSEQ multiplex PCR, and TCRdb's table has in-frame clones only and misses some. The repertoire holds 120,000 to 150,000 clones, with approximately 86% as singletons. The material sequenced was PBMCs or T cells enriched from blood (not recorded which). The origin of the receptors is a woman between 40 and 50 years old who had recovered from COVID-19.

Points on this clone: Relative to the germline gene, one junction end is altered; a read error may explain this. The gene calls are TRBV7-3 and TRBJ2-3, with 7 bases lining up with TRBD2. The germline V gene has CDR1 SGHTA and CDR2 FQGTGA. This CDR3 spans 11 amino acids. CDR3 DNA sequence: TGTGCCAGTACCGTGCGGGGGATCTTCCATTTT. Its translation: CASTVRGIFHF.

This sequence joins TRBV7-9 and TRBJ2-7; weak D call: TRBD2 (5 bases). The V gene lost 0 bases and the J gene lost 9 bases, with 18 bases spanning the gap. CDR3 length equals 15 residues. CDR1 and CDR2 from the germline V gene are SEHNR and FQNEAQ (reference sequence). CDR3 coding DNA: TGTGCCAGCAGCTTAGCGGGAGTCCTACCTTCGGGGCAGTACTTC. It codes for CASSLAGVLPSGQYF. The variable domain in full, completed from reference TRBV7-9 and TRBJ2-7, reads DTGVSQNPRHKITKRGQNVTFRCDPISEHNRLYWYRQTLGQGPEFLTYFQNEAQLEKSRLLSDRFSAERPKGSFSTLEIQRTEQGDSAMYLCASSLAGVLPSGQYFGPGTRLTVT.

The rearrangement joins TRBV5-1 to TRBJ1-1; D perhaps matches TRBD1 (5 bases). V gave up 0 bases and J gave up 1 base, with 10 bases separating them. The CDR3 runs 15 residues. CDR1 is SGHRS and CDR2 is YFSETQ in the germline V gene. CDR3 in DNA: TGCGCCAGCAGCTTGGGGACACCATCGAACACTGAAGCTTTCTTT. The encoded protein is CASSLGTPSNTEAFF.

V usage is TRBV2 and J usage is TRBJ2-1; D remains unclear. Trimming stripped 4 bases from V and 3 bases from J, with 4 bases between. CDR3 length equals 12 residues. CDR1 SNHLY and CDR2 FYNNEI come from the germline V gene. The CDR3 nucleotides read TGTGCCAGCAGTGTGAGCTACAATGAGCAGTTCTTC. Its translation: CASSVSYNEQFF.

The rearrangement uses TRBV3-1 (or the pseudogene TRBV3-2) and TRBJ1-4, with a weak D call TRBD1 (5 bases). Germline CDR1 is LGHDT and CDR2 is YNNKEL (reference sequence). The V gene lost 3 bases and the J gene lost 3 bases, with 11 bases spanning the gap. The CDR3 is made up of 15 amino acids. The CDR3: CASSQEGQANEKLFF. CDR3 DNA sequence: TGTGCCAGCAGCCAGGAGGGGCAGGCTAATGAAAAACTGTTTTTT.

V usage is TRBV27 and J usage is TRBJ1-5; weak D call: TRBD1 (6 bases). The CDR3 is made up of 16 amino acids. Germline-derived CDR1 and CDR2 are MNHEY and SMNVEV (reference sequence). V lost 4 bases and J lost 2, with 15 bases in between. The CDR3 here is CASSSRQAGGNQPQHF. As DNA, the CDR3 is TGTGCCAGCAGTTCCCGACAGGCAGGTGGCAATCAGCCCCAGCATTTT.

V and J are TRBV9 and TRBJ2-1, with D unresolved. The CDR3 loop spans 13 amino acids. Per germline, CDR1 SGDLS and CDR2 YYNGEE. V lost 4 bases to trimming and J lost 8 bases, with 13 bases between them. This CDR3 reads CASSPFLADEQFF. In DNA form, the CDR3 reads TGTGCCAGCAGCCCCTTCCTCGCGGATGAGCAGTTCTTC.

The chain couples TRBV5-1 to TRBJ2-1; TRBD2 aligns across 7 bases. The CDR3 extends over 14 amino acids. Germline CDR1 SGHRS, CDR2 YFSETQ. The V and J ends lost 3 bases and 6 bases, in that order; junction bases with no gene match: 6. This chain's CDR3 is CASSSRGVINEQFF. In nucleotides, the CDR3 is TGCGCCAGCAGCTCTCGGGGGGTGATCAATGAGCAGTTCTTC.